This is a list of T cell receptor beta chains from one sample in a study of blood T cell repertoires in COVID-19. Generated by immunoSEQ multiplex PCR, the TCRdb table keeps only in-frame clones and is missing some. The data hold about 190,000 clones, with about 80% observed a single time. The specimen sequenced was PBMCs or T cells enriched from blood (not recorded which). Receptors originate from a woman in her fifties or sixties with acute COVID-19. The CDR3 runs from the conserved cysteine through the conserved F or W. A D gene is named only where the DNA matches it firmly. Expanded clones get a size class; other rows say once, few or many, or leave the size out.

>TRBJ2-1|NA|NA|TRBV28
TGTGCCAGCAGTTTCCGCGACAGACCCAATGAGCAGTTCTTC
CASSFRDRPNEQFF
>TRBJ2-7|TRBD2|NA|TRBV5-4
TGTGCCAGCAGCTTGGGGACTAGAGGGTCCTACGAGCAGTACTTC
CASSLGTRGSYEQYF
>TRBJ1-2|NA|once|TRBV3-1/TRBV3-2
TGTGCCAGCAGCCCAGGGCGGGGCTACACCTTC
CASSPGRGYTF
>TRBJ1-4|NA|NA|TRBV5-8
TGTGCCAGCAGCTTGGGAAGAGGTGGATCAACTAATGAAAAACTGTTTTTT
CASSLGRGGSTNEKLFF
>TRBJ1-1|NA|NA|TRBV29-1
TGCAGCGTTGATTCGGGGAACACTGAAGCTTTCTTT
CSVDSGNTEAFF
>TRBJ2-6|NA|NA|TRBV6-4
TGTGCCAGCAAGACAAACTCTGGGGCCAACGTCCTGACTTTC
CASKTNSGANVLTF
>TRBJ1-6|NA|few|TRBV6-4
TGTGCCAGCAGTGCCCAGGGGAATTCACCCCTCCACTTT
CASSAQGNSPLHF
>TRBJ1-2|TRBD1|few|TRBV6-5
TGTGCCAGCAAAGAGGGACAGGGGCACAGTGGCTACACCTTC
CASKEGQGHSGYTF
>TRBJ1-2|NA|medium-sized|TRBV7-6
TGTGCCAGCAGCCCAGCGGGACAATATGGCTACACCTTC
CASSPAGQYGYTF
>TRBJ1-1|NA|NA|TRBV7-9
TGTGCCAGCAGCCCCAACCTAGGGGTGGGAACTGAAGCTTTCTTT
CASSPNLGVGTEAFF
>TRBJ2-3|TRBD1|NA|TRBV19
TGTGCCAGTAGCCCGACAGGGGTGCCAGATACGCAGTATTTT
CASSPTGVPDTQYF
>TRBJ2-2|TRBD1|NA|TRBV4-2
TGTGCCAGCAGCCAACGACAGGGGACAGAGGAGCTGTTTTTT
CASSQRQGTEELFF
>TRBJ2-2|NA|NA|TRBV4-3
TGCGCCAGCAGCCTCGGACAGAACACCGGGGAGCTGTTTTTT
CASSLGQNTGELFF
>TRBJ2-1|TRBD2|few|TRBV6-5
TGTGCCAGCAGCCGGCGGGGGGGCGATGAGCAGTTCTTC
CASSRRGGDEQFF
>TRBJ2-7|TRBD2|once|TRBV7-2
TGTGCCAGCAGCTTAGAGGTGCGGGGGTACGAGCAGTACTTC
CASSLEVRGYEQYF
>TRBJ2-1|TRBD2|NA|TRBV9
TGTGCCAGCAGCGTAGGGGAGGGCCCTCGAATCAGGGAGCAGTTCTTC
CASSVGEGPRIREQFF
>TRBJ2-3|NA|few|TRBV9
TGTGCCAGCAGCCCAGGGGATGGGGTAGCAGATACGCAGTATTTT
CASSPGDGVADTQYF
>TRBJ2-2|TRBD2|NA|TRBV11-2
TGTGCCAGCAGCCTTTCCCTGGCTAGCGGGAAGGGCGGGGAGCTGTTTTTT
CASSLSLASGKGGELFF
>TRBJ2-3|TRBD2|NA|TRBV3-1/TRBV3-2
TGTGCCAGCAGCGTGTCTAGCGGGAGACCAGATACGCAGTATTTT
CASSVSSGRPDTQYF
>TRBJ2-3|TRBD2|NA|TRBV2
TGTGCCAGCAGTGTAGCGGGGGCTCCAACAGATACGCAGTATTTT
CASSVAGAPTDTQYF
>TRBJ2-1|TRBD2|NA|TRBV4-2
TGTGCCAGCAGCTCGACGCGGGGGGGATCTCGGGAGCAGTTCTTC
CASSSTRGGSREQFF
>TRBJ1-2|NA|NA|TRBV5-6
TGTGCCAGCAGCTTGCCTCAGGGAAATGGCTATGGCTACACCTTC
CASSLPQGNGYGYTF
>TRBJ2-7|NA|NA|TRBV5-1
TGCGCCAGCAGTTCCAGGGGTGGTGAGCAGTACTTC
CASSSRGGEQYF
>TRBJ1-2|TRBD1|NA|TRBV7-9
TGTGCCAGCAGTAGCATCCTGACAGGGGGCTATGGCTACACCTTC
CASSSILTGGYGYTF
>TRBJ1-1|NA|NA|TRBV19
TGTGCCAGTACTTACAGGATTTCGAACACTGAAGCTTTCTTT
CASTYRISNTEAFF
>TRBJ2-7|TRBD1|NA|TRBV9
TGTGCCAGCGGGACAGGGGGCGGAGAGCAGTACTTC
CASGTGGGEQYF
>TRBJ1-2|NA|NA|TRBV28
TGTGCCAGCAGTCCTCCCCAGTCGTATGGCTACACCTTC
CASSPPQSYGYTF
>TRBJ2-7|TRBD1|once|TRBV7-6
TGTGCCAGCAGCTTAGACACAGGGGCTGGCTACGAGCAGTACTTC
CASSLDTGAGYEQYF
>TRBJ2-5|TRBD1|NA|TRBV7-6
TGTGCCAGCAGCTGGCGGACAGGGGGGGAGGAGACCCAGTACTTC
CASSWRTGGEETQYF
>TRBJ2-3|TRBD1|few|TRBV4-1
TGCGCCAGCAGCCACTCGGGACAGGGGACCGATACGCAGTATTTT
CASSHSGQGTDTQYF
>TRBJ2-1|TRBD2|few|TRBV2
TGTGCCAGCAGACTAGCGGGGGCATACAATGAGCAGTTCTTC
CASRLAGAYNEQFF
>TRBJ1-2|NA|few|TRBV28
TGTGCCAGCAGTTTATCGATTTTAGATGGCTACACCTTC
CASSLSILDGYTF
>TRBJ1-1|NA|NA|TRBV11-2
TGTGCCAGCAGCTTATACGGGGGGGACACTGAAGCTTTCTTT
CASSLYGGDTEAFF
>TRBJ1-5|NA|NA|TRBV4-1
TGCGCCAGCAGCCATCCGCCAGAAAATCAGCCCCAGCATTTT
CASSHPPENQPQHF
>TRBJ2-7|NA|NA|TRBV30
TGTGCCTGGAGTATAGAAACCTACGAGCAGTACTTC
CAWSIETYEQYF
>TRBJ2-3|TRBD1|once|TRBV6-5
TGTGCCAGCAGTTCCTCAGGGGGCGCAGATACGCAGTATTTT
CASSSSGGADTQYF
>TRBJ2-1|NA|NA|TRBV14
TGTGCCAGCAGCCGGGGGCGGTTAGGCTATCAAGATTTAAGTGAGCAGTTCTTC
CASSRGRLGYQDLSEQFF
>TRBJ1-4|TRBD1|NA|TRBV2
TGTGCCAGCAGTGGGGGGACAGGGGAGGCTAATGAAAAACTGTTTTTT
CASSGGTGEANEKLFF
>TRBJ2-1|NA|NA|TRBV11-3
TGTGCCAGCAGCCTTGGGAGGTGGGGGATCCATGAGCAGTTCTTC
CASSLGRWGIHEQFF
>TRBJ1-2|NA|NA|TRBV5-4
TGTGCCAGCAGCTTTGAGGGTACTAACTATGGCTACACCTTC
CASSFEGTNYGYTF
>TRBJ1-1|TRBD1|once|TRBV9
TGTGCCAGCAGCGCACGACAGGGAACGGGGACTGAAGCTTTCTTT
CASSARQGTGTEAFF
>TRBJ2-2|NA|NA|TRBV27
TGTGCCAGCAGTTGGGGGGACGACACCGGGGAGCTGTTTTTT
CASSWGDDTGELFF
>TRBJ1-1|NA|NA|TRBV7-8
TGTGCCAGCAGGTCTACCGACAGGACATCCACTGAAGCTTTCTTT
CASRSTDRTSTEAFF
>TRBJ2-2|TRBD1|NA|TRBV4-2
TGTGCCAGCAGCCAAGATGGGCGAGGGACAGGGGAGACCGGGGAGCTGTTTTTT
CASSQDGRGTGETGELFF
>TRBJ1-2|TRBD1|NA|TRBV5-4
TGTGCCAGCACCAAGGGACAGGAAGACGGCTACACCTTC
CASTKGQEDGYTF
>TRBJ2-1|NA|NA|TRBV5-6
TGTGCCAGCAGCTGGGGACTTATCAATGAGCAGTTCTTC
CASSWGLINEQFF
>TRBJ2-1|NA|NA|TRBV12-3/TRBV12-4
TGTGCCAGCAGTCCTAGATTTTATCCGCAGTTCTTC
CASSPRFYPQFF
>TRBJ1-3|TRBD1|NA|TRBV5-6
TGTGCCAGCAGCTTGGCCCGGACAGGGCATAACGGAAACACCATATATTTT
CASSLARTGHNGNTIYF
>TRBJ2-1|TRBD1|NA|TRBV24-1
TGTGCCACCAGGTTGGGACAGGGGGTATACAATGAGCAGTTCTTC
CATRLGQGVYNEQFF
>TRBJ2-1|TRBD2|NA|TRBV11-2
TGTGCCAGCAGCTTAAGCCTAGCGGGCTACAATGAGCAGTTCTTC
CASSLSLAGYNEQFF
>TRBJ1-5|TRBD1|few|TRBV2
TGTGCCAGCAGTGATAGGACAGGGGCGCGCAATCAGCCCCAGCATTTT
CASSDRTGARNQPQHF
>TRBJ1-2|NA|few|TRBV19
TGTGCCAGTAGTAGACGTAGATACCGGGACACAGACTACACCTTC
CASSRRRYRDTDYTF
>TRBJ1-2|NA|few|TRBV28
TGTGCCAGCAGTTTAGTCCAGGGGCACAACTATGGCTACACCTTC
CASSLVQGHNYGYTF
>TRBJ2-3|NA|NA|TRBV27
TGTGCCAGCAGCCGGACCTTTCCGGGGTCGGCCCCGACAGATACGCAGTATTTT
CASSRTFPGSAPTDTQYF
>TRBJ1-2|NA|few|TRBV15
TGTGCCACCAGCAGAGATACGACAGCCTATGGCTACACCTTC
CATSRDTTAYGYTF
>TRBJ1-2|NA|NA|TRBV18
TGTGCCAGCTCACCACCGAGTCTTTTGCCTGGCTACACCTTC
CASSPPSLLPGYTF
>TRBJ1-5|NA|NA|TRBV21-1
TGTGCCAGCAGCTCCACTCTGGGTGGGGACAGGGGGCGCGGCAGCAATCAGCCCCAGCATTTT
CASSSTLGGDRGRGSNQPQHF
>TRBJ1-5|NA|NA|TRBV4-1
TGCGCCAGCAGCCAAGAATACAGGGCCCACCCTCCGCAGCCCCAGCATTTT
CASSQEYRAHPPQPQHF
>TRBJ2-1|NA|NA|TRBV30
TGTGCCTGGAGTTTAATGGCGGGCAGCAATGAGCAGTTCTTC
CAWSLMAGSNEQFF